This entry describes one T cell receptor (beta chain). These data come from a study of blood T cell repertoires in COVID-19. Study context: Specimens from acute and convalescent COVID-19 originated in the United States, Italy and Spain. T cells, B-cell-depleted T cells, or PBMCs supplied cDNA or gDNA.

As processed by the authors: Reference gene primer amplification gave estimated nucleated cell counts. Sequencing used immunoSEQ multiplex PCR; TCRdb keeps in-frame clones, though not all of them. For V, J and clone size, that table is used; D and trimming come from the DNA. Of roughly 56,000 clones in the sample, around four fifths were seen once. This clonotype originated in an older man with acute or convalescent COVID-19. The sample taken for sequencing was peripheral blood.

The CDR3 coding sequence is TGTGCCAGCAGGCCAGGGGGTAAGAACACTGAAGCTTTCTTT. Its protein product is CASRPGGKNTEAFF. The chain is built from TRBV6-4 and TRBJ1-1, with 7 bases matching TRBD1. CDR1 is MRHNA, CDR2 SNTAGT, per germline. This CDR3 is built from 14 residues. After removal of 6 bases from V and 1 base from J, the junction contained 5 bases not matched to a gene.